The 13 T cell receptor beta chains presented below share a single source sample, sequenced in a study of radiotherapy plus CTLA-4 blockade in lung cancer. Assay used: immunoSEQ multiplex PCR; TCRdb lists only in-frame clones, some missing. The sample has approximately 89,000 clones, over 70% seen once; the top ten hold 3% to 4.5%. This specimen was peripheral blood, taken from a patient treated with radiotherapy plus ipilimumab. Receptor source: a human donor with non-small cell lung cancer who had a partial response to radiotherapy plus ipilimumab. Some clones in this sample may be carry-over from other donors' samples.

This clone has just a few counts. Other DNA sequences of this sample code for an identical CDR3. The chain is built from TRBV28 and TRBJ1-2; D remains unclear. In germline, CDR1 is MDHEN, CDR2 SYDVKM. The CDR3 spans 12 residues. Deletions cut 6 bases from V and 3 bases from J, with 8 bases between. CDR3 coding DNA: TGTGCCAGCAGCCCCTCCCACTATGGCTACACCTTC. Protein product: CASSPSHYGYTF.

V gene TRBV6-1 combines with J gene TRBJ2-1; TRBD1 matches at 8 bases. Germline V gene sequence: CDR1 MNHNS, CDR2 SASEGT. CDR3 length: 14 amino acids. Trimming at V came to 6 bases and at J to 11 bases, leaving 12 bases not matched to a gene. CDR3 DNA sequence: TGTGCCAGCAGCCCCCAGGGGGCAGGGGGCCAGCAGTTCTTC. Amino acids: CASSPQGAGGQQFF.

This chain connects TRBV18 to TRBJ2-7; TRBD1 matches at 7 bases. The CDR3 has 13 amino acids. Germline V gene data show CDR1 as KGHSH and CDR2 as LQKENI. J was trimmed by 4 bases and V by 5 bases; bases with no gene match: 5. In DNA, the CDR3 is TGTGCCAGCTCAACCGGGACAGCTTACGAGCAGTACTTC. Protein sequence: CASSTGTAYEQYF.

This rearrangement joins TRBV5-1 to TRBJ2-5; D remains unclear. Germline values: CDR1 SGHRS, CDR2 YFSETQ. The CDR3 has 13 amino acids. V was cut by 4 bases and J by 2 bases, with 9 bases left in between. CDR3 DNA sequence: TGCGCCAGCAGCCCGGAGCTACAAGAGACCCAGTACTTC. Amino acid sequence: CASSPELQETQYF.

The chain employs TRBV6-1 and TRBJ2-4; the match to TRBD1 covers 11 bases. The CDR3 runs 18 residues. With V trimmed by 4 bases and J by 5 bases, 13 bases remained unmatched. The germline gives CDR1 MNHNS, CDR2 SASEGT. CDR3 residues: CASSARTGGRSLQNIQYF. The DNA of the CDR3 is TGTGCCAGCAGTGCCCGGACAGGGGGCAGATCGCTCCAAAACATTCAGTACTTC.

The rearrangement uses TRBV30 and TRBJ2-2, with D possibly being TRBD2 (6 bases). The CDR3 has 14 amino acids. V dropped 1 base and J dropped 7 bases, with 13 bases sitting between them. Germline CDR1 is GTSNPN and CDR2 is SVGIG (reference sequence). CDR3 region: CAWSGAGGSGELFF. In nucleotides, the CDR3 is TGTGCCTGGAGTGGGGCAGGAGGGAGCGGGGAGCTGTTTTTT.

The rearrangement links TRBV30 to TRBJ1-1; D unresolved. This CDR3 comprises 13 residues. V lost 1 base and J 0 bases, leaving 6 bases between the germline ends. The V gene's germline CDR1 is GTSNPN and CDR2 SVGIG (reference sequence). The CDR3 coding sequence is TGTGCCTGGAGTGATGAGCTGAACACTGAAGCTTTCTTT. Residues: CAWSDELNTEAFF.

The chain carries TRBV6-1 and TRBJ2-7, with 7 bases that match TRBD1. Trimming took 5 bases from V and 3 from J; bases not matched to a gene: 4. Germline V lookup: CDR1 MNHNS, CDR2 SASEGT. There are 13 residues in the CDR3. CDR3 in DNA: TGTGCCAGCAGTTTTCGACAGGGCTACGAGCAGTACTTC. It specifies CASSFRQGYEQYF.

The V gene is TRBV5-5, the J gene TRBJ2-7, with a tentative D call TRBD2 (5 bases). The V end was cut by 0 bases, the J end by 9 bases, with 22 bases between. CDR1 and CDR2 (germline): SGHKS, YYEKEE (reference sequence). The CDR3 runs to 16 residues. DNA of the CDR3: TGTGCCAGCAGCTTGGACTTAGGTGGGAGAGCTTTATCGCAGTACTTC. It translates to CASSLDLGGRALSQYF.

The V call is TRBV6-1, the J call TRBJ1-5; 8 bases agree with TRBD1. This CDR3 comprises 15 residues. The ends lost 6 bases at V and 2 bases at J; junction bases unmatched: 6. Germline-derived CDR1 and CDR2 are MNHNS and SASEGT. The CDR3 bases are TGTGCCAGCAGAGACAGGGGTTGGGGCAATCAGCCCCAGCATTTT. Protein: CASRDRGWGNQPQHF.

The chain recombines TRBV5-1 with TRBJ1-4; D may be TRBD1 (5 bases). This CDR3 spans 15 amino acids. Trimming left V 4 bases short and J 6 bases short, with 16 bases between. Per the germline V gene, CDR1 is SGHRS and CDR2 is YFSETQ. The CDR3 protein is CASSLDRPADEKLFF. Written as DNA, the CDR3 is TGCGCCAGCAGCCTCGACAGACCCGCGGATGAAAAACTGTTTTTT.

The count of this clone is one. The J gene is TRBJ2-5, the V gene TRBV30, with D possibly TRBD2 on 5 matching bases. CDR1 is GTSNPN, CDR2 SVGIG, per germline (reference sequence). The CDR3 sequence is 12 residues long. The V gene lost 2 bases and the J gene lost 5 bases, with 9 bases spanning the gap. The CDR3 loop reads CAWSSGSETQYF. The DNA of the CDR3 is TGTGCCTGGAGTTCGGGGTCCGAGACCCAGTACTTC. Variable domain in full (rest from reference TRBV30 and TRBJ2-5): SQTIHQWPATLVQPVGSPLSLECTVEGTSNPNLYWYRQAAGRGLQLLFYSVGIGQISSEVPQNLSASRPQDRQFILSSKKLLLSDSGFYLCAWSSGSETQYFGPGTRLLVL.

The chain links TRBV28 to TRBJ1-1, with a possible D match to TRBD1 (6 bases). Germline V lookup: CDR1 MDHEN, CDR2 SYDVKM. The CDR3 extends over 12 amino acids. The ends were cut back, 8 bases at V and 4 bases at J, with 11 bases in the middle. The CDR3 bases are TGTGCCAGCTTCTCAGGGGTCACTGAAGCTTTCTTT. Translated: CASFSGVTEAFF. Using reference TRBV28 and TRBJ1-1 for the parts outside the CDR3, the full variable domain is DVKVTQSSRYLVKRTGEKVFLECVQDMDHENMFWYRQDPGLGLRLIYFSYDVKMKEKGDIPEGYSVSREKKERFSLILESASTNQTSMYLCASFSGVTEAFFGQGTRLTVV.